A single T cell receptor (beta chain) is shown here with its context. This clonotype was picked up a small number of times. The clone's antigen remains unknown. Qualities for individual bases were not recorded, and no much larger clone is one base off. The germline V and J ends show losses of 5 bases and 5 bases respectively, and no gene match explains 8 bases of the junction. The germline V gene supplies CDR1 SGHTA and CDR2 FQGTGA. The CDR3 spans 15 residues, from the cysteine through the phenylalanine. Only the CDR3 region is kept as DNA, spanning 45 bases read in frame from base 1. The TCR beta CDR3 regions were amplified from RNA transcripts. The TCR CDR3 was subjected to a first round of RT-PCR using the HTBI primer set and the Qiagen OneStep RT-PCR kit. The libraries were constructed in a second round of multiplex PCR and then size-selected and purified. Paired-end sequencing of the libraries was performed with 100 bp reads on an Illumina HiSeq2000. The paper's processing steps were these. SOAPnuke was used to process the raw data, with reads discarded if the reads contained adapters or uncalled bases, had a mean Phred below 15, or lacked an exact constant-primer or identifier match. COPE v1.2.5 was used to merge the high-quality paired reads, and each unique nucleotide sequence was defined as a clonotype. Clonotypes were aligned to IMGT TRBV, TRBD and TRBJ reference segments using MiTCR v1.1. Analysis was restricted to V-J combinations with a frequency above 0.0001, which covered 99.2% of repertoires. The TCS score was defined as F50 (clonal expansion) divided by E x V (chaos), with BLOSUM62-based TCRdist calculated between CDR3 peptides within each V-J. Welch's t-statistics and random forest reduced just over 500 V-J features to 13, which were used in a naive Bayes classifier (R e1071). TCRdb cleaned the public reads at Q25 with fastp, built clones with MiXCR and kept in-frame beta chains. Each CDR3 protein gets just one entry, which takes the most common genes and DNA from the rows behind it. TCRdb's processing, not the authors' own work, is the source of the V and J calls. This sample gives about 600,000 distinct CDR3 sequences in total; roughly a sixth of them show up just once. About 3.5% of the sample lies in the top ten.

This sample was taken from a study of T cells in Graves' hyperthyroidism and ophthalmopathy (dated by TCRdb to between 2018 and 2020). Describing the broader study: Peripheral blood was sampled at the time of initial diagnosis, prior to any treatment. Prospective prediction of ophthalmopathy was tested in an independent validation cohort of fewer than 20 hyperthyroidism patients and 15 to 17 patients who later progressed to ophthalmopathy. After sampling, hyperthyroidism patients received methimazole starting at 30 mg daily, and ophthalmopathy patients received high-dose intravenous methylprednisolone. In about 6 Graves' hyperthyroidism patients, the study also compared T-cell repertoires from thyroid tissue with T-cell repertoires from blood. TCR Vbeta CDR3 sequencing of roughly 140 peripheral blood samples (over 40 ophthalmopathy, roughly 72 hyperthyroidism and roughly 17 progressor patients) is reported in the paper. The 95 to 100 discovery patients were randomly divided into training and test sets at a 7:3 ratio. A discovery cohort of about 95 patients, 43 with Graves' ophthalmopathy and more than 55 with stable Graves' hyperthyroidism, was used to find distinguishing TCR V-J signatures. The full study reports these points: No statistical method was used to set the sample size in advance, and investigators knew the group allocation. Ophthalmopathy was separated from stable hyperthyroidism by a 13 V-J signature model, with approximately 90% sensitivity and about 81% specificity obtained in cross-validation and 80%/75% obtained in testing. Most expanded thyroid clonotypes (frequency above 0.001) were also found in blood, which suggests that blood repertoires may mirror thyroid immune responses. During validation, the model predicted progression to ophthalmopathy a median of approximately 6 months ahead of onset, with more than 55% sensitivity and around 73% specificity.

Moderately to severely active disease, a Clinical Activity Score of at least 3, a NOSPECS grade of at least 4, and a duration under 3 months were present in ophthalmopathy patients. Exclusion was applied to patients with uncontrolled infections, other autoimmune diseases, pregnancy or lactation. Diagnoses were established on the basis of clinical symptoms, serum thyroxine and TRAb, thyroid ultrasound, and orbital computed tomography. Ficoll-Paque density gradient centrifugation was used to isolate PBMCs from 8.5 to 10 ml of fresh peripheral blood. Trizol reagent was used to extract total RNA, and RNA quality was then checked on an Agilent 2100 Bioanalyzer.

Sequenced material: blood. The V and J genes are TRBV7-3 and TRBJ2-2; 7 middle bases align to TRBD1. This clonotype was obtained from a woman between 40 and 50 years old with Graves' ophthalmopathy. The CDR3 here reads CASSTRQGETGELFF. The nucleotide sequence reads TGTGCCAGCAGCACGCGACAGGGTGAAACCGGGGAGCTGTTTTTT.